The text below deals with one TCR beta chain. The clone's antigen remains unknown. Base qualities were left out, and no much larger clone turns up one base away. Preparation of the library involved RACE. The instrument given in TCRdb is NextSeq 500. During library preparation, unique molecular identifiers were attached to individual cDNA molecules so that TCRs could be counted quantitatively and reproducibly. Both TCR alpha and TCR beta chains were sequenced from each blood RNA sample. From the authors' description of their analysis: A median of roughly 99,000 TCRs per sample was observed, with a range of about 20,000 to 700,000. The Decombinator software suite was used to annotate the V, J and CDR3 of the TCR reads. For PS versus PT1 abundance plots, all samples were subsampled to the same number of TCRs (28,000). TCRs were defined as expanded if absent before sensitization and observed at least eight times at the 2-week time point. Using fastp trimming at Q25 and MiXCR clonotype assembly, TCRdb reanalyzed the public sequencing data and kept in-frame beta chains. A single entry per CDR3 protein holds the most common genes and DNA from its merged rows. TCRdb, rather than the study authors, made the V and J calls. The sample records roughly 100,000 distinct CDR3 sequences, around 10% of which are singletons. 3.5% of the sample is taken by the ten largest.

The junction carries 10 bases between V and J, which are trimmed by 2 bases and 5 bases respectively. The germline V gene supplies CDR1 SGHTA and CDR2 FQGNSA. The CDR3, from cysteine to phenylalanine, totals 14 residues. Left in the record is the CDR3 DNA by itself, 42 bases read in frame from the first base. This entry is derived from a study of human T cells and chemical hapten exposure (dated by TCRdb to the early 2020s). Background on the whole study: For sensitization, 2% DPC in acetone was applied to a roughly 2 cm by roughly 2 cm area of upper inner arm skin. Throughout the study period of about 25 weeks, patients also received therapeutic DPC doses to the scalp every week. Patch tests used Finn chambers with 0.01% DPC on the upper back, scored after 6 days by International Contact Dermatitis Research Group standards. The mostly female patient cohort included alopecia areata with under or over 50% scalp involvement, alopecia totalis and alopecia universalis. Libraries were combined into a pool for sequencing, and differences in TCR yield between samples came mainly from small differences in library volumes within the pool. In alopecia patients, the study followed how the peripheral blood TCR repertoire changed in vivo over primary and secondary sensitization to diphenylcyclopropenone (DPC), a hapten. Blood samples were taken from patients before sensitization (week 0) and then at 2, 6 and about 24 weeks after DPC sensitization. Nearly 30 alopecia patients provided blood for TCR sequencing at one to four time points (pre-sensitization, 2, 6 and 24 weeks).

This specimen's time point label, interpreted: patch test 1, 2 weeks after DPC sensitization. What the treatment or condition label conveys for this sample: therapeutic diphenylcyclopropenone sensitization with weekly scalp DPC. At every patch-test visit, the blood draw took place before the patch test was put on. Patients were eligible if aged 18 to 70, diagnosed with alopecia and judged suitable for DPC therapy, and pregnant patients were excluded. Unfractionated whole blood was collected in Tempus Blood RNA tubes, and total RNA was extracted from that blood. Study-wide conclusions, independent of this receptor: Compared with pre-sensitization or healthy control sets, expanded TCRs formed significantly more large CDR3 similarity clusters, which is consistent with antigen-driven responses. All patients had alopecia, a presumed autoimmune disease, so their immune response might differ from that of healthy individuals. The number of TCRs above 1 in 1000 frequency did not change with DPC sensitization; there was no evidence of global repertoire structure alterations. Patch test score correlated positively with the number of PT1 expanded TCRs, reaching significance at thresholds 8, 16 and 32 but not at 4. Repeated subsampling changed both the strength of the expansion versus patch-test correlation and the threshold at which that correlation became significant.

The source is a middle-aged woman with alopecia areata. Some clones in this sample may be carry-over from other donors' samples. The sequence links TRBV7-2 to TRBJ2-4, with the D gene not confidently named. The sample consisted of whole blood, taken in connection with sensitization to the hapten diphenylcyclopropenone (DPC). The nucleotides read TGTGCCAGCAGCTTATACCGTAATGAAAACATTCAGTACTTC. Translation gives CASSLYRNENIQYF.